This T cell receptor (beta chain) emerged from a study of blood T cell repertoires in COVID-19. Unmatched junction bases numbered 5, after V lost 5 bases and J lost 5 bases. CDR1 and CDR2 (germline): LNHNV, YYDKDF (reference sequence). CDR3 length equals 14 residues. Using immunoSEQ multiplex PCR, the repertoire was profiled, and TCRdb retains in-frame clones only, with some absent. Here the sample spans 71,000 or so clones, about four fifths being singletons. The TCR was taken from a man aged 50 to 60 with acute or convalescent COVID-19. Material: peripheral blood. V gene TRBV15 combines with J gene TRBJ2-2, with 7 nucleotides matching TRBD1. The CDR3 spells CATSGLTGTGELFF. The CDR3 coding sequence is TGTGCCACCAGCGGGCTGACAGGGACCGGGGAGCTGTTTTTT.